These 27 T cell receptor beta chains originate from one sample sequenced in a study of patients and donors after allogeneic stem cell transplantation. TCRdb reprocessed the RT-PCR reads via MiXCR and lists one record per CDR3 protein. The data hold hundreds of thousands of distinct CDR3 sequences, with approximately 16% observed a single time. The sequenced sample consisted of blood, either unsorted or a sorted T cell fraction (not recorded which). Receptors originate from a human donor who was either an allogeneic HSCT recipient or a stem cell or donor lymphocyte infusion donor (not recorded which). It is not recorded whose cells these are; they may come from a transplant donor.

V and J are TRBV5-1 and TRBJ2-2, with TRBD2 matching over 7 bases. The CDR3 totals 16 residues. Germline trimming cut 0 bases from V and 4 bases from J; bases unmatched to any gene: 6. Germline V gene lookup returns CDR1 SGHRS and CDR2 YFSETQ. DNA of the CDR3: TGCGCCAGCAGCTTGGTAGCGGGCTGGGGCACCGGGGAGCTGTTTTTT. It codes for CASSLVAGWGTGELFF.

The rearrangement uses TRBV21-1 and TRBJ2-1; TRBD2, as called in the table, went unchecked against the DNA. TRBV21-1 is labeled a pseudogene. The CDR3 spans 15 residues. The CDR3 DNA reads TGTGCCAGCGGAGATCCTAGCGGGAGAGGAACTGAGCAGTTCTTC. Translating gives CASGDPSGRGTEQFF.

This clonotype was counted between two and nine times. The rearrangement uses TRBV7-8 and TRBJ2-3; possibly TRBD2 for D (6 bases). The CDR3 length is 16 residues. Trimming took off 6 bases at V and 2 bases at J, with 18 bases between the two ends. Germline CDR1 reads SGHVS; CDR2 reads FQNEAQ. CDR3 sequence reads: CASRFRSLAFTDTQYF. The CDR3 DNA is TGTGCCAGCAGATTCCGGTCTCTAGCGTTCACAGATACGCAGTATTTT.

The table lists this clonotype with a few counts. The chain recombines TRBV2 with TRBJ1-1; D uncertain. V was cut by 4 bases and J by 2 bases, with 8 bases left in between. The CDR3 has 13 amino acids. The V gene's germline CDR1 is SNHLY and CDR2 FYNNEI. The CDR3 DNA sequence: TGTGCCAGCAGTGGCGTAGCAAACACTGAAGCTTTCTTT. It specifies CASSGVANTEAFF.

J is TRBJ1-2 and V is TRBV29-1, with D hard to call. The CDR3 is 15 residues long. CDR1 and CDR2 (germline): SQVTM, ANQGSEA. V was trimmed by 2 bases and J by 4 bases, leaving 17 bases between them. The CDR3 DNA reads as TGCAGCGTTGAAACTTTTTTGGCAGGAACCTATGGCTACACCTTC. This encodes CSVETFLAGTYGYTF. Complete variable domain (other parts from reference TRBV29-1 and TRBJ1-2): SAVISQKPSRDICQRGTSLTIQCQVDSQVTMMFWYRQQPGQSLTLIATANQGSEATYESGFVIDKFPISRPNLTFSTLTVSNMSPEDSSIYLCSVETFLAGTYGYTFGSGTRLTVV.

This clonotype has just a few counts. CDR3: CASSWGLAGGPYNEQFF. The CDR3 DNA reads TGTGCCAGCAGCTGGGGACTAGCGGGGGGACCTTACAATGAGCAGTTCTTC. The chain has TRBV5-8 and TRBJ2-1, with 15 bases fitting TRBD2. Trimming took 3 bases from V and 4 from J; bases not matched to a gene: 5. This CDR3 is 17 amino acids long. Per the germline V gene, CDR1 is SGHTS and CDR2 is YDEGEE.

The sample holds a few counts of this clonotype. CDR3 nucleotide sequence: TGCGCCAGCAGCCATCCTCCCGGGACAGGGTTTTACGAGCAGTACTTC. Its translation: CASSHPPGTGFYEQYF. This chain uses TRBV4-1 with TRBJ2-7; 9 bases align to TRBD1. J lost 4 bases, V lost 3 bases, and 10 bases had no gene match. CDR1 and CDR2 (germline): MGHRA, YSYEKL. The CDR3 totals 16 residues.

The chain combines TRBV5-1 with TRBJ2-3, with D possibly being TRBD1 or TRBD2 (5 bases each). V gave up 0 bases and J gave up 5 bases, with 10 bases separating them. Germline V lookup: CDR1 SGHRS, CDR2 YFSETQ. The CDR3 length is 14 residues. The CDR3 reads CASSLGGVGDTQYF. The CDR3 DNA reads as TGCGCCAGCAGCTTGGGAGGGGTGGGAGATACGCAGTATTTT. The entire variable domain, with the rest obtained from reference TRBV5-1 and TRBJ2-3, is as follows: KAGVTQTPRYLIKTRGQQVTLSCSPISGHRSVSWYQQTPGQGLQFLFEYFSETQRNKGNFPGRFSGRQFSNSRSEMNVSTLELGDSALYLCASSLGGVGDTQYFGPGTRLTVL.

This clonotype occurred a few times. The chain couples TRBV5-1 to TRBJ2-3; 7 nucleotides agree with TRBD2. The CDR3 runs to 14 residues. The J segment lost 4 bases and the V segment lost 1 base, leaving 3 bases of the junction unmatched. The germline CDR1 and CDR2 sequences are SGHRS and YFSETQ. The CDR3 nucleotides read TGCGCCAGCAGCTTGTTCGCGGGAGCAGATACGCAGTATTTT. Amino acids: CASSLFAGADTQYF.

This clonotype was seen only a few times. The CDR3 sequence is CASRPTGYGETQYF. The CDR3, as DNA: TGTGCCAGCCGTCCAACAGGGTACGGAGAGACCCAGTACTTC. The chain recombines TRBV27 with TRBJ2-5; weak D call: TRBD1 (6 bases). Trimming removed 8 bases from V and 4 bases from J, with 17 bases in between. Germline V gives CDR1 MNHEY, CDR2 SMNVEV (reference sequence). CDR3 length: 14 residues.

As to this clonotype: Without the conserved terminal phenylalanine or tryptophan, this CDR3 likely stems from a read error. CDR3 in DNA: TGCGCCAGCAGCCATGTTAGCGGGGGACAGAACATTCAGTACTTA. Its protein product is CASSHVSGGQNIQYL. The rearrangement uses TRBV4-1 and TRBJ2-4; 9 positions match TRBD2. The CDR3 covers 15 residues. CDR1 and CDR2 (germline): MGHRA, YSYEKL. The trim removed 3 bases at V and 7 bases at J, leaving 7 bases unmatched.

The CDR3 DNA follows: TGCGCCAGCAGCCAAGAAGGCAAAGGGCGGAAGGTTGATTCACCCCTCCACTTT. Translation gives CASSQEGKGRKVDSPLHF. The genes are TRBV4-1 and TRBJ1-6, with D hard to call. Trimming removed 0 bases at V and 8 bases at J, with 20 bases between. The CDR3 consists of 18 residues. The germline gives CDR1 MGHRA, CDR2 YSYEKL.

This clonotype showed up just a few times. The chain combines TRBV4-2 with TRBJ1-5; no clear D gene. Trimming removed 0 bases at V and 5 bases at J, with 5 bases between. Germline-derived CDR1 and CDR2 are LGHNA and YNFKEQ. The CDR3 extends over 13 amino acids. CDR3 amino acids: CASSQDKHQPQHF. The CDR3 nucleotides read TGTGCCAGCAGCCAAGATAAGCATCAGCCCCAGCATTTT.

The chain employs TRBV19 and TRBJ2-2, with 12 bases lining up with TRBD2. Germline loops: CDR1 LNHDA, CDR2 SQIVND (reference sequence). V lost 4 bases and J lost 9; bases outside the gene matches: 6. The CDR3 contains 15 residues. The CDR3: CASSTGTSGRRELFF. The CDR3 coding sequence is TGTGCCAGTAGTACCGGGACTAGCGGGCGAAGGGAGCTGTTTTTT.

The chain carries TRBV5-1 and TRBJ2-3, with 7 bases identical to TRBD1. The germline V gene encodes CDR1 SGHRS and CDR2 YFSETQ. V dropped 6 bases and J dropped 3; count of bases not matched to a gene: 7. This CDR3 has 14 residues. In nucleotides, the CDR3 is TGCGCCAGCACCCCAGGGGGATGGACAGATACGCAGTATTTT. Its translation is CASTPGGWTDTQYF.

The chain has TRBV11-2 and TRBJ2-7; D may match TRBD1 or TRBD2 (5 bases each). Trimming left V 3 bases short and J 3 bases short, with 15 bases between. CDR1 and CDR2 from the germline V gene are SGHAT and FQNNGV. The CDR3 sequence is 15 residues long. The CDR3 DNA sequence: TGTGCCAGCAGCTTTGGGACGCCCCAGGGCTACGAGCAGTACTTC. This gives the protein CASSFGTPQGYEQYF. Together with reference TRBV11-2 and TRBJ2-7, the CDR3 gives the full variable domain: EAGVAQSPRYKIIEKRQSVAFWCNPISGHATLYWYQQILGQGPKLLIQFQNNGVVDDSQLPKDRFSAERLKGVDSTLKIQPAKLEDSAVYLCASSFGTPQGYEQYFGPGTRLTVT.

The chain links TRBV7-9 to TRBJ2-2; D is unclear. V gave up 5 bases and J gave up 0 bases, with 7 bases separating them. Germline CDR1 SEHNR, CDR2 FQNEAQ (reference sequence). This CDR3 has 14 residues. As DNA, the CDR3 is TGTGCCAGCAGCCCGCGATCGAACACCGGGGAGCTGTTTTTT. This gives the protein CASSPRSNTGELFF.

The CDR3 is CASSGLIGSRRNDNEQFF. CDR3 DNA: TGTGCCAGCAGTGGGCTAATCGGGAGTCGACGAAACGACAATGAGCAGTTCTTC. V usage is TRBV25-1 and J usage is TRBJ2-1; tentatively, D is TRBD2 (6 bases). Trimming pared 4 bases from V and 5 bases from J, leaving 24 bases between. The CDR3 totals 18 residues. CDR1 and CDR2 (germline): MGHDK, SYGVNS.

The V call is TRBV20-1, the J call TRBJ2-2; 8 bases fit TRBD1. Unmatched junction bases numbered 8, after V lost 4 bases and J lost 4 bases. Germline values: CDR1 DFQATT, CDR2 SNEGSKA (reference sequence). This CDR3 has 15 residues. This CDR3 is CSANIRGLATGELFF. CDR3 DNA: TGCAGTGCTAATATCAGGGGGCTTGCCACCGGGGAGCTGTTTTTT.

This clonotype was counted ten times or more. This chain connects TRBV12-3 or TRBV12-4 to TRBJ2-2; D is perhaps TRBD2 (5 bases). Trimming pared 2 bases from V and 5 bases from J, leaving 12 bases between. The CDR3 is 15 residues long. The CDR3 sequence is CASSLSGLGTGELFF. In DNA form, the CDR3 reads TGTGCCAGCAGTTTATCGGGGTTAGGGACCGGGGAGCTGTTTTTT.

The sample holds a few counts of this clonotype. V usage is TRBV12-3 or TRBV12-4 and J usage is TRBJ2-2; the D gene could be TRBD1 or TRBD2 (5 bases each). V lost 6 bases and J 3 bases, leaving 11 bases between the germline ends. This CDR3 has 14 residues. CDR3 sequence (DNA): TGTGCCAGCAGGTCCCGGGACCACACCGGGGAGCTGTTTTTT. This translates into CASRSRDHTGELFF.

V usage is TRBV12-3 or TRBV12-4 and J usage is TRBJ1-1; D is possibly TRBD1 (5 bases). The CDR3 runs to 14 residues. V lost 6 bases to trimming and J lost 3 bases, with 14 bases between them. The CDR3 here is CASRGGGRYTEAFF. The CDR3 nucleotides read TGTGCCAGCAGGGGGGGAGGGCGTTACACTGAAGCTTTCTTT.

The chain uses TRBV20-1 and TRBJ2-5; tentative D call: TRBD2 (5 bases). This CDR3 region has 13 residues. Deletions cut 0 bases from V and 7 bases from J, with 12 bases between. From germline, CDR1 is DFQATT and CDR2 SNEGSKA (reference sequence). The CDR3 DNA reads TGCAGTGCTAGAGATGCCGCGGGCGCGACCCAGTACTTC. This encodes CSARDAAGATQYF.

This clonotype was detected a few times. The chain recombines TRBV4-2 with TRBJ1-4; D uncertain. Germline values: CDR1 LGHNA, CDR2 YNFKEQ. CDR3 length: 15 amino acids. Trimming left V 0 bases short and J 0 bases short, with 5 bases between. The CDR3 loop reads CASSQEYPTNEKLFF. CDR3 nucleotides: TGTGCCAGCAGCCAAGAATACCCAACTAATGAAAAACTGTTTTTT.

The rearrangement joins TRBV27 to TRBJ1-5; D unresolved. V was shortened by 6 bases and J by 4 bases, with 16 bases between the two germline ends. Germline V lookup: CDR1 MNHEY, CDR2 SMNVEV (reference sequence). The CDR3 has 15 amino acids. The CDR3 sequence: CASSSTSGVNQPQHF. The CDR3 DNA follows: TGTGCCAGCAGCTCCACCTCCGGGGTGAATCAGCCCCAGCATTTT.

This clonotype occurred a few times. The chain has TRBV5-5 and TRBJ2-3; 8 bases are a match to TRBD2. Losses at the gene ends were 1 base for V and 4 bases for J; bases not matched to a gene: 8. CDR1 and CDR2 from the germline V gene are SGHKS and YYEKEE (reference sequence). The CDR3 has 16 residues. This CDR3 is CASSLRSPGGADTQYF. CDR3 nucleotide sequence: TGTGCCAGCAGCTTGAGGTCACCGGGAGGGGCAGATACGCAGTATTTT.

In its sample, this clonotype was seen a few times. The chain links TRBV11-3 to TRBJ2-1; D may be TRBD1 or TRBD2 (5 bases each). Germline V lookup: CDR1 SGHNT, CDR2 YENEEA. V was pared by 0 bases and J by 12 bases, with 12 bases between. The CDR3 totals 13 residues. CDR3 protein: CASSLDLNGGQFF. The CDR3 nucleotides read TGTGCCAGCAGCTTAGATCTAAATGGGGGGCAGTTCTTC.